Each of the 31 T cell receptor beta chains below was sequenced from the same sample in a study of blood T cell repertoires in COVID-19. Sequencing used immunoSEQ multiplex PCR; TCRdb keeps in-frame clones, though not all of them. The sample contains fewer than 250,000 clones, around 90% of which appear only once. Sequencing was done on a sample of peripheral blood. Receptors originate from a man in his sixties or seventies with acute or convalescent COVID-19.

CDR3: CASSPLANRGPQHF. DNA of the CDR3: TGTGCCAGCAGCCCTTTAGCAAACAGGGGACCCCAGCATTTT. The chain joins TRBV2 to TRBJ1-5; 7 bases line up with TRBD1. The CDR3 runs to 14 residues. Unmatched junction bases numbered 12, after V lost 6 bases and J lost 10 bases. Germline lookup yields CDR1 SNHLY and CDR2 FYNNEI.

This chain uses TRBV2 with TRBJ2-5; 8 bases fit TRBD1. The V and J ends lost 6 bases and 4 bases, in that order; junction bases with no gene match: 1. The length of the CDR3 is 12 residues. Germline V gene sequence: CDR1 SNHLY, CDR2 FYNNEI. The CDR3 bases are TGTGCCAGCAGCGGACAGGGAGAGACCCAGTACTTC. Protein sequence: CASSGQGETQYF.

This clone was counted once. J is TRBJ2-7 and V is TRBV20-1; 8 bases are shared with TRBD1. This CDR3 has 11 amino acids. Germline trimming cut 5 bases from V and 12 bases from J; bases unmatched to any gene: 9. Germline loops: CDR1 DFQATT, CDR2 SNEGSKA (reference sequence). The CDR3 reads CSAGGTGAVYF. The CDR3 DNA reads TGCAGTGCTGGGGGGACAGGCGCCGTGTACTTC.

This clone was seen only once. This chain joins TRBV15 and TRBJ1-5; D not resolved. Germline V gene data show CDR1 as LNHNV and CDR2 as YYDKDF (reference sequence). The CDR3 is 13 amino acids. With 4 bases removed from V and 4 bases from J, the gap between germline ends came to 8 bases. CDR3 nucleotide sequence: TGTGCCACCAGCAATGCCAGGAATCAGCCCCAGCATTTT. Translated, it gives CATSNARNQPQHF.

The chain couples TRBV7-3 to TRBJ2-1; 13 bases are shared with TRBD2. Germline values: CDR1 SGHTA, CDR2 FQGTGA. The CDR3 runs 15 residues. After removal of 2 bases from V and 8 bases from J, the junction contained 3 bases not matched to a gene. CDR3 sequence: CASSLHGLAGDEQFF. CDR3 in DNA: TGTGCCAGCAGCTTACACGGACTAGCGGGAGATGAGCAGTTCTTC.

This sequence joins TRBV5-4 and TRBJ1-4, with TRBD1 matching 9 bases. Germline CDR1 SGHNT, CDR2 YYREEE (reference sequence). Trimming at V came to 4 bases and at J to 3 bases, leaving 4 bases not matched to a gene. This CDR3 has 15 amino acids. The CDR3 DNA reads TGTGCCAGCAGCAAAGACAGGGGGTCTAATGAAAAACTGTTTTTT. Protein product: CASSKDRGSNEKLFF.

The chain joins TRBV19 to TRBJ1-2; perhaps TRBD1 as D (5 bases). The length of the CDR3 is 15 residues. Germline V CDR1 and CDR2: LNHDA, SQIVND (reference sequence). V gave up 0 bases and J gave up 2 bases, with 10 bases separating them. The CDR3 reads CASSIEAGRNYGYTF. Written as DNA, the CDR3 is TGTGCCAGTAGTATAGAGGCAGGGCGGAACTATGGCTACACCTTC.

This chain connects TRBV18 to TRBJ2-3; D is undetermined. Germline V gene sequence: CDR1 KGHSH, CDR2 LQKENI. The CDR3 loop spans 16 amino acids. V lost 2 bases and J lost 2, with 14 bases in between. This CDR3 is CASSPTLNTLTDTQYF. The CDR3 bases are TGTGCCAGCTCACCAACATTAAACACCCTCACAGATACGCAGTATTTT.

CDR3 sequence (DNA): TGTGCCAGCAGCACAAGGGGAGGTCAGCCCCAGCATTTT. Translated, it gives CASSTRGGQPQHF. The rearrangement uses TRBV9 and TRBJ1-5; a weak D match, TRBD1 (5 bases). CDR1 SGDLS and CDR2 YYNGEE come from the germline V gene. The length of the CDR3 is 13 residues. The V end was cut by 4 bases, the J end by 6 bases, with 11 bases between.

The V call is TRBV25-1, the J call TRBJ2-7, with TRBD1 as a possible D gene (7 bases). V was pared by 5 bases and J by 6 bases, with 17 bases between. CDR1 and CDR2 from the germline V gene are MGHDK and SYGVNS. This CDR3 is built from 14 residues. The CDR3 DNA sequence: TGTGCCAGCAGTAATACCGGGACAGCGGGCGAGCAGTACTTC. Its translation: CASSNTGTAGEQYF.

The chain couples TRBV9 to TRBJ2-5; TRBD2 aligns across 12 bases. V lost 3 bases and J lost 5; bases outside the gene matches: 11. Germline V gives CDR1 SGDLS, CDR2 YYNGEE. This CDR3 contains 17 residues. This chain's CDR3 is CASSALTSGGLGETQYF. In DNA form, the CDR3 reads TGTGCCAGCAGCGCTCTGACTAGCGGGGGACTAGGGGAGACCCAGTACTTC.

CDR3: CASSQGSYEQYF. The CDR3, as DNA: TGTGCCAGCAGCCAGGGGAGCTACGAGCAGTACTTC. V and J are TRBV5-5 and TRBJ2-7, with a possible D match to TRBD1 (6 bases). Per the germline V gene, CDR1 is SGHKS and CDR2 is YYEKEE (reference sequence). V was shortened by 4 bases and J by 3 bases, with 8 bases between the two germline ends. CDR3 length: 12 residues.

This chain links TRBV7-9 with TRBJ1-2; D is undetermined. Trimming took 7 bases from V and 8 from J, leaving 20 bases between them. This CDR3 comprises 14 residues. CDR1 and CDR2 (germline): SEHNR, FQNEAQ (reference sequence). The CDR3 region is CASTPLSGQLGYTF. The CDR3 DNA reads TGTGCCAGCACCCCCCTAAGCGGGCAGTTGGGCTACACCTTC. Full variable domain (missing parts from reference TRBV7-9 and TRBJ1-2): DTGVSQNPRHKITKRGQNVTFRCDPISEHNRLYWYRQTLGQGPEFLTYFQNEAQLEKSRLLSDRFSAERPKGSFSTLEIQRTEQGDSAMYLCASTPLSGQLGYTFGSGTRLTVV.

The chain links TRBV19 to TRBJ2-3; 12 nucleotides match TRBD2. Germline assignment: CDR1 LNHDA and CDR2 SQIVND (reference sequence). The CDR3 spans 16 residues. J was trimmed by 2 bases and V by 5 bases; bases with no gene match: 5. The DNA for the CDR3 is TGTGCCAGTAGTCCCGGGACTAGCGGGCTCACAGATACGCAGTATTTT. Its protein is CASSPGTSGLTDTQYF.

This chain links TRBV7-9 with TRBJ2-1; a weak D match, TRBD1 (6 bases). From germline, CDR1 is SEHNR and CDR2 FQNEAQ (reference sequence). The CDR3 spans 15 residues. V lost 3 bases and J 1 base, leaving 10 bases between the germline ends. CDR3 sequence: CASSLPGVSYNEQFF. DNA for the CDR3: TGTGCCAGCAGCTTGCCAGGGGTATCCTACAATGAGCAGTTCTTC.

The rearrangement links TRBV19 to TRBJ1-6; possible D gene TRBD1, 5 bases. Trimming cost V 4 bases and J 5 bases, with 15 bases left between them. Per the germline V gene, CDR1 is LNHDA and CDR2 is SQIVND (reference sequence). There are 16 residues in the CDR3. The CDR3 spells CASSTGLGIHNSPLHF. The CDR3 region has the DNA TGTGCCAGTAGTACAGGGCTGGGCATCCATAATTCACCCCTCCACTTT.

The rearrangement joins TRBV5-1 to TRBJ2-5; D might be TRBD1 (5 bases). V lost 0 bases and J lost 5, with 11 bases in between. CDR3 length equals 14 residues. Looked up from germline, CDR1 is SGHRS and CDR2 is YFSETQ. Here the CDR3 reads CASSLGQRMETQYF. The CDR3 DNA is TGCGCCAGCAGCTTGGGACAGAGAATGGAGACCCAGTACTTC.

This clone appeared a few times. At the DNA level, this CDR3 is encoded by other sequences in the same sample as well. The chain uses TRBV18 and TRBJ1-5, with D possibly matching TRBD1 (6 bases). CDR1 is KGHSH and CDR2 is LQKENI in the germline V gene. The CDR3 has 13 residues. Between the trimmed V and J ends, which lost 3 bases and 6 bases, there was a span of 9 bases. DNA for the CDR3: TGTGCCAGCTCACCCACAGGGACTCAGCCCCAGCATTTT. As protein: CASSPTGTQPQHF.

The CDR3 region has the DNA TGTGCCAGCAGCTTAGAGCCCCGGGGAGGGGGTTATAACACTGAAGCTTTCTTT. This gives the protein CASSLEPRGGGYNTEAFF. J is TRBJ1-1 and V is TRBV11-2, with D maybe TRBD1 (6 bases). CDR3 size: 18 residues. The V end lost 0 bases, the J end lost 2 bases, and 19 bases lay between the germline ends. Per germline, CDR1 SGHAT and CDR2 FQNNGV.

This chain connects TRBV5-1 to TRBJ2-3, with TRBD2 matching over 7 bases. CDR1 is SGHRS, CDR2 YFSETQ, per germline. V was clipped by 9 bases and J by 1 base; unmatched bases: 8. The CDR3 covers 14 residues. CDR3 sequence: CATKFLAGTDTQYF. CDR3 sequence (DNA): TGCGCCACCAAATTTCTAGCGGGCACAGATACGCAGTATTTT.

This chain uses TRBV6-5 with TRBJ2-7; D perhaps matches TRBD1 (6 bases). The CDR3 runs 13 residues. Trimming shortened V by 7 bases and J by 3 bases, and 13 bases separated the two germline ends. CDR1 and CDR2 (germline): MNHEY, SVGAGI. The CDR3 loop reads CASMRSTGYEQYF. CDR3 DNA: TGTGCCAGCATGAGATCGACAGGCTACGAGCAGTACTTC.

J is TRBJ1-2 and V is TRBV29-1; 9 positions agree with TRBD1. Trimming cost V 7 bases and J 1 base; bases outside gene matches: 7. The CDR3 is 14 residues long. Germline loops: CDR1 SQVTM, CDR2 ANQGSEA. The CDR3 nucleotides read TGCAGCGCAACAAAGACAGGGGGTAACTATGGCTACACCTTC. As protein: CSATKTGGNYGYTF.

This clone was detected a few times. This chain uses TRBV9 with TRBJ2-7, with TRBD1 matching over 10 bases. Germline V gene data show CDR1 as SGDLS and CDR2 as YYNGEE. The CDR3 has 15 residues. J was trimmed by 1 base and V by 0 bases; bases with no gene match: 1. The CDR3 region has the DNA TGTGCCAGCAGCGTAGGGACAGGGGGTTCCTACGAGCAGTACTTC. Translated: CASSVGTGGSYEQYF.

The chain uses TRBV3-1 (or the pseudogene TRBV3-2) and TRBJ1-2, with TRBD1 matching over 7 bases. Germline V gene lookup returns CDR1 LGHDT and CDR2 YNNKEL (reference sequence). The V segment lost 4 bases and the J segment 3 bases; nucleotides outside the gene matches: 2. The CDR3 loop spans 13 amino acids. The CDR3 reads CASSPGQDYGYTF. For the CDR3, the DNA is TGTGCCAGCAGCCCTGGACAGGACTATGGCTACACCTTC.

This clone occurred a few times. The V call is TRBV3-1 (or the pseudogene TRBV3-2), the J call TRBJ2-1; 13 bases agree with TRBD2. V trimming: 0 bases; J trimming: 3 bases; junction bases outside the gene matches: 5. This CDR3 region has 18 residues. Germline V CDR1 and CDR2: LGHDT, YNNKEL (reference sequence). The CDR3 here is CASSQDGLAGEIYNEQFF. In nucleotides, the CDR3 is TGTGCCAGCAGCCAAGATGGACTAGCGGGAGAAATCTACAATGAGCAGTTCTTC.

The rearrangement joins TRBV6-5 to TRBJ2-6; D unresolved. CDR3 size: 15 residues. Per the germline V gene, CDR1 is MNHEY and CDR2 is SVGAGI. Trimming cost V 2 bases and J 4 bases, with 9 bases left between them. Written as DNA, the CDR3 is TGTGCCAGCAGTTACGCTGGCTCGGGGGCCAACGTCCTGACTTTC. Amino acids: CASSYAGSGANVLTF.

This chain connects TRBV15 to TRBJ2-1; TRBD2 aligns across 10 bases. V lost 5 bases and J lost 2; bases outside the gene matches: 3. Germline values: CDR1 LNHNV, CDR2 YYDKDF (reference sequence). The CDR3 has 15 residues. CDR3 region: CATSLAGEAYNEQFF. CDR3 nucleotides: TGTGCCACCAGCCTAGCGGGGGAAGCCTACAATGAGCAGTTCTTC.

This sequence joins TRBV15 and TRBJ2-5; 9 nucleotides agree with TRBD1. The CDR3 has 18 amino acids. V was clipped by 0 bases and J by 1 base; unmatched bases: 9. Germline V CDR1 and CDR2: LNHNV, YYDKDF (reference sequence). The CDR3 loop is CATSRDEGTGKTQETQYF. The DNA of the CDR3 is TGTGCCACCAGCAGAGATGAGGGGACAGGGAAGACCCAAGAGACCCAGTACTTC. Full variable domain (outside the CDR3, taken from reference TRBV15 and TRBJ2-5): DAMVIQNPRYQVTQFGKPVTLSCSQTLNHNVMYWYQQKSSQAPKLLFHYYDKDFNNEADTPDNFQSRRPNTSFCFLDIRSPGLGDTAMYLCATSRDEGTGKTQETQYFGPGTRLLVL.

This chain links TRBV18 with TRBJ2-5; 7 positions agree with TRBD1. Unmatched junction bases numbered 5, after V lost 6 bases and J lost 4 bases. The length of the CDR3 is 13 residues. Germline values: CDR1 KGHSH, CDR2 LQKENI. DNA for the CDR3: TGTGCCAGCTCCCCCCGACAGGGAGAGACCCAGTACTTC. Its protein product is CASSPRQGETQYF.

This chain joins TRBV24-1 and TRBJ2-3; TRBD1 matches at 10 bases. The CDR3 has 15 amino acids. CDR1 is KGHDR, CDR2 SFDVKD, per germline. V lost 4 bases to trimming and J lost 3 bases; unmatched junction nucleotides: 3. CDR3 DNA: TGTGCCACCAGTGAGGGGGGACAGGGGACAGATACGCAGTATTTT. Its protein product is CATSEGGQGTDTQYF.

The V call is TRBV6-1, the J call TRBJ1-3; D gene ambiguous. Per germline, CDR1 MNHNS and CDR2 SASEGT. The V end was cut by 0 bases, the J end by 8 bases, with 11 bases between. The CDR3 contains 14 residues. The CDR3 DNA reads TGTGCCAGCAGTGAAGCAGGAGGCGAGGACACCATATATTTT. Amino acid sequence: CASSEAGGEDTIYF.